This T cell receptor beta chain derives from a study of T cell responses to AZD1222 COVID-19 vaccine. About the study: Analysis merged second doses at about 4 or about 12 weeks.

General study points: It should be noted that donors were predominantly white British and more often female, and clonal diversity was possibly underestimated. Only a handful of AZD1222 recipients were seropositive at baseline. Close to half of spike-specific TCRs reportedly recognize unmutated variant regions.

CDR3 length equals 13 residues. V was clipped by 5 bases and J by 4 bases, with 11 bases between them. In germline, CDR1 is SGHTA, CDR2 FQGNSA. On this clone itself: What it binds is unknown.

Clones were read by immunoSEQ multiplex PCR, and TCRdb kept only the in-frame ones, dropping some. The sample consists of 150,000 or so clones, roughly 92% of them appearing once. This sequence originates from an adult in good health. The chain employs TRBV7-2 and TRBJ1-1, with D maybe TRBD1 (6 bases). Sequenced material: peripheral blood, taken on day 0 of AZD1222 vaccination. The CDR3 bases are TGTGCCAGCAGCCTAGACAGGTTCACTGAAGCTTTCTTT. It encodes CASSLDRFTEAFF.